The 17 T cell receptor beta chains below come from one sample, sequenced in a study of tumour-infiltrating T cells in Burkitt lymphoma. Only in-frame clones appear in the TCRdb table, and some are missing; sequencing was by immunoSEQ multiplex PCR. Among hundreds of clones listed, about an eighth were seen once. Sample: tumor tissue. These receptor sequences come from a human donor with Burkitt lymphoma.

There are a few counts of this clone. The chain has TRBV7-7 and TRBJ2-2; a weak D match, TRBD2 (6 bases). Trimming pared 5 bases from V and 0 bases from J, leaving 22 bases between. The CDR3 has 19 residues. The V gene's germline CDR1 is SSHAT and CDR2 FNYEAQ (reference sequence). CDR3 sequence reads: CASSRGTLGGIANTGELFF. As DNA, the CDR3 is TGTGCCAGCAGCCGGGGGACCTTAGGCGGGATAGCGAACACCGGGGAGCTGTTTTTT. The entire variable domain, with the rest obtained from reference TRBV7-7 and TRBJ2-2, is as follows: GAGVSQSPRYKVTKRGQDVTLRCDPISSHATLYWYQQALGQGPEFLTYFNYEAQPDKSGLPSDRFSAERPEGSISTLTIQRTEQRDSAMYRCASSRGTLGGIANTGELFFGEGSRLTVL.

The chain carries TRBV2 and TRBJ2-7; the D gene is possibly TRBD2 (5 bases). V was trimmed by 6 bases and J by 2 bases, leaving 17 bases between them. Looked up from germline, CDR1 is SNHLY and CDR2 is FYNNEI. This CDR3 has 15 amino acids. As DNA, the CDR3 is TGTGCCAGCAGCTCCTCCCCCCGGGGAACCTACGAGCAGTACTTC. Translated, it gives CASSSSPRGTYEQYF. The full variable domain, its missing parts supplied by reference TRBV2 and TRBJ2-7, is EPEVTQTPSHQVTQMGQEVILRCVPISNHLYFYWYRQILGQKVEFLVSFYNNEISEKSEIFDDQFSVERPDGSNFTLKIRSTKLEDSAMYFCASSSSPRGTYEQYFGPGTRLTVT.

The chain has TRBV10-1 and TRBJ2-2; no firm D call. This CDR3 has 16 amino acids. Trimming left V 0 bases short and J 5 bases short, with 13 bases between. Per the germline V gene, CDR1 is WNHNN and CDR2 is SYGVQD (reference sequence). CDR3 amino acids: CASSESGWGGTGELFF. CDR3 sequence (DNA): TGCGCCAGCAGTGAGTCTGGCTGGGGTGGAACCGGGGAGCTGTTTTTT.

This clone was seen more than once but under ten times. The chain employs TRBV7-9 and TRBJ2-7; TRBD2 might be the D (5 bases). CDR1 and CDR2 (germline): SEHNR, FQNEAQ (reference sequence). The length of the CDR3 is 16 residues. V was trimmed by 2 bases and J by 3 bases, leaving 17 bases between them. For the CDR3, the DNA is TGTGCCAGCAGCTTAACCGGAGGAGGTGGTGTCTACGAGCAGTACTTC. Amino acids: CASSLTGGGGVYEQYF.

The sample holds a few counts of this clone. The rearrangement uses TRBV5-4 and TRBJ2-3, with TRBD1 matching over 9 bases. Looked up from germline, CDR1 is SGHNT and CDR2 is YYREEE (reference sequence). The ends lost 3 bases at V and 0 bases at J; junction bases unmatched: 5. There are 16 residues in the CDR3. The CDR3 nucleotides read TGTGCCAGCAGCTCCGCAGACAGGGGGAGCACAGATACGCAGTATTTT. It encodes CASSSADRGSTDTQYF. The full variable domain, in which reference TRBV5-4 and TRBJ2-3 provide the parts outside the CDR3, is ETGVTQSPTHLIKTRGQQVTLRCSSQSGHNTVSWYQQALGQGPQFIFQYYREEENGRGNFPPRFSGLQFPNYSSELNVNALELDDSALYLCASSSADRGSTDTQYFGPGTRLTVL.

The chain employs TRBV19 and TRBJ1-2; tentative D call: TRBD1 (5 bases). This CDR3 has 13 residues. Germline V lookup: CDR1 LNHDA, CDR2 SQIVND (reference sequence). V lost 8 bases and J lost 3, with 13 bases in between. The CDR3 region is CASSAGRDYGYTF. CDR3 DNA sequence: TGTGCCAGTTCGGCGGGACGGGACTATGGCTACACCTTC.

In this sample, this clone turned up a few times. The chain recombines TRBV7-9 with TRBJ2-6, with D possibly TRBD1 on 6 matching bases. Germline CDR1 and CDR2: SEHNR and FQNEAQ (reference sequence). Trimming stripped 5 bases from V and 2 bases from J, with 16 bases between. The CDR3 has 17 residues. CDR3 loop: CASSPRDTITGANVLTF. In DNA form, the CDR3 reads TGTGCCAGCAGCCCCCGGGACACGATAACTGGGGCCAACGTCCTGACTTTC.

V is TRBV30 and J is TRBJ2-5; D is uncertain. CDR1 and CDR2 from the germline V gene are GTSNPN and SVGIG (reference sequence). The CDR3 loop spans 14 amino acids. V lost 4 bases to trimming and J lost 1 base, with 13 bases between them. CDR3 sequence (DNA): TGTGCCTGGAATTCCCCCGGGTTCCAAGAGACCCAGTACTTC. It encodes CAWNSPGFQETQYF. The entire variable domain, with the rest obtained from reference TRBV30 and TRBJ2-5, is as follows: SQTIHQWPATLVQPVGSPLSLECTVEGTSNPNLYWYRQAAGRGLQLLFYSVGIGQISSEVPQNLSASRPQDRQFILSSKKLLLSDSGFYLCAWNSPGFQETQYFGPGTRLLVL.

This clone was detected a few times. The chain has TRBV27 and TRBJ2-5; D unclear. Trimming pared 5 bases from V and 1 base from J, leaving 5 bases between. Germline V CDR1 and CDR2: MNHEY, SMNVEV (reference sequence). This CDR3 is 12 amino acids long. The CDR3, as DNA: TGTGCCAGCAGTCCCCTCCAAGAGACCCAGTACTTC. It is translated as CASSPLQETQYF.

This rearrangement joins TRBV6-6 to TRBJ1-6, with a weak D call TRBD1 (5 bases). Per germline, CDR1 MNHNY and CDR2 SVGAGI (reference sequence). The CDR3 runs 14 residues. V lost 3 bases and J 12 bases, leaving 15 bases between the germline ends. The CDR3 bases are TGTGCCAGCAGTTATGAGGGAAGGGACTTACCCCTCCACTTT. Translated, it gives CASSYEGRDLPLHF.

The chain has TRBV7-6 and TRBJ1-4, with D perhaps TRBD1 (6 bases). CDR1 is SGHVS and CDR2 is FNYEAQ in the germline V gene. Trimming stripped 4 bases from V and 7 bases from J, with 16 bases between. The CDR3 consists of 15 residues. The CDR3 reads CASSSLQGGGEKLFF. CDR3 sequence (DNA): TGTGCCAGCAGCTCGTTACAGGGTGGAGGTGAAAAACTGTTTTTT.

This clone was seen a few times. DNA of the CDR3: TGTGCCAGCAGCCAGACGTGGGGCCCAACTAACACAGATACGCAGTATTTT. Translated: CASSQTWGPTNTDTQYF. The chain couples TRBV7-2 to TRBJ2-3; D may be TRBD1 (5 bases). Germline assignment: CDR1 SGHTA and CDR2 FQGNSA. The CDR3 has 17 amino acids. V was shortened by 5 bases and J by 2 bases, with 20 bases between the two germline ends.

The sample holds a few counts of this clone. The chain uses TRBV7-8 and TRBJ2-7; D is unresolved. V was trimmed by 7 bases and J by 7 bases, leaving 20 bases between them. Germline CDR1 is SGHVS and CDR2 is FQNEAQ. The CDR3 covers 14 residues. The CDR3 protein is CASTDKGPNREQYF. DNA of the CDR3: TGTGCCAGCACCGATAAGGGCCCCAATCGGGAGCAGTACTTC.

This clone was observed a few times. The CDR3 DNA sequence: TGTGCCAGCGCCCAGACAGGGGGCGGCACTGAAGCTTTCTTT. It yields the protein CASAQTGGGTEAFF. The chain couples TRBV6-5 to TRBJ1-1; 10 bases match TRBD1. This CDR3 is built from 14 residues. V trimming: 8 bases; J trimming: 4 bases; junction bases outside the gene matches: 7. The V gene's germline CDR1 is MNHEY and CDR2 SVGAGI.

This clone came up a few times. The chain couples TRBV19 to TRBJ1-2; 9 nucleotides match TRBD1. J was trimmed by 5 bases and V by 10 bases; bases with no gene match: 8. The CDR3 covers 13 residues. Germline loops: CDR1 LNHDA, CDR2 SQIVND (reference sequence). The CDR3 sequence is CAISRGQGYGYTF. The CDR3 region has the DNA TGTGCCATCTCTAGGGGACAGGGTTATGGCTACACCTTC.

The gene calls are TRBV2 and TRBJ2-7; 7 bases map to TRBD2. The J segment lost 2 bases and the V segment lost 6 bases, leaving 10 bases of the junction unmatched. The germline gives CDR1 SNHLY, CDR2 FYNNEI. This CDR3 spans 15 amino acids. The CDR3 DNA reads TGTGCCAGCAGGTCTAGGGCTAGCGGAACCTACGAGCAGTACTTC. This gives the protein CASRSRASGTYEQYF.

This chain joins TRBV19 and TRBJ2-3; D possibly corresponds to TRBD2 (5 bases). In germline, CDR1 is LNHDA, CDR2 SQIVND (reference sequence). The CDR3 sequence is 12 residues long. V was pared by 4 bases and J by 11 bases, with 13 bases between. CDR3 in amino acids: CASSTSGNRQYF. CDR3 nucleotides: TGTGCCAGTAGTACTTCCGGGAACCGGCAGTATTTT.